This entry lists 8 T cell receptor beta chains sequenced from one sample in a study of T cell repertoires in cytomegalovirus infection (dated 2019 in TCRdb). Antigen specificity for these receptors is unknown. The instrument given in TCRdb is Illumina HiSeq 1500. TCRdb took the public reads, trimmed them with fastp at Q25, ran MiXCR for clone calling and kept in-frame beta chains. Every distinct CDR3 protein forms one entry, paired with its most common genes and DNA. The sample table holds around 500,000 distinct CDR3 sequences, of which approximately 42% were seen once. The leading ten clones occupy approximately 40% of the sample. The sample's treatment or condition label is to be understood as: in vitro stimulation with specific CMV peptide epitopes to enrich CMV-specific T cells. Here the sequenced sample was cultured PBMCs, taken from culture after CMV antigen stimulation. These receptors all stem from a human donor in good health (CMV status not recorded). Some clones in this sample may be carry-over from other donors' samples.

There are a few counts of this clonotype. This chain joins TRBV7-6 and TRBJ2-3; 8 nucleotides agree with TRBD2. Germline V gene data show CDR1 as SGHVS and CDR2 as FNYEAQ. The CDR3 loop spans 16 amino acids. The ends lost 0 bases at V and 3 bases at J; junction bases unmatched: 5. The CDR3 DNA follows: TGTGCCAGCAGCTTAGCCTCTGGACTAGCTACAGATACGCAGTATTTT. Its translation is CASSLASGLATDTQYF. Full variable domain (rest looked up from reference TRBV7-6 and TRBJ2-3): GAGVSQSPRYKVTKRGQDVALRCDPISGHVSLYWYRQALGQGPEFLTYFNYEAQQDKSGLPNDRFSAERPEGSISTLTIQRTEQRDSAMYRCASSLASGLATDTQYFGPGTRLTVL.

The chain couples TRBV7-4 to TRBJ2-5; 10 bases fit TRBD2. CDR3 length equals 14 residues. V gave up 5 bases and J gave up 5 bases; unmatched junction bases: 5. Germline V gives CDR1 SGHVT, CDR2 SQSDAQ. CDR3 amino acids: CASSARLAGETQYF. The DNA for the CDR3 is TGTGCCAGCAGCGCCCGACTAGCGGGCGAGACCCAGTACTTC.

This clonotype was counted many times. CDR3 sequence (DNA): TGTGCCAGCAGCGAACGACTAGCGGGAGAGTTGAGGACCGGGGAGCTGTTTTTT. Protein: CASSERLAGELRTGELFF. The chain is built from TRBV7-6 and TRBJ2-2; 12 bases are shared with TRBD2. This CDR3 contains 18 residues. Germline V gives CDR1 SGHVS, CDR2 FNYEAQ. Losses at the gene ends were 5 bases for V and 5 bases for J; bases not matched to a gene: 12.

The V and J genes are TRBV4-3 and TRBJ1-1, with D perhaps TRBD1 (6 bases). V lost 1 base, J lost 5 bases, and 23 bases lay in between. The CDR3 is 18 amino acids. CDR1 is LGHNA, CDR2 YSLEER, per germline. The CDR3 loop is CASSQGLGTGGLGTEAFF. CDR3 in DNA: TGCGCCAGCAGCCAAGGGTTAGGAACGGGGGGCTTGGGGACTGAAGCTTTCTTT.

This clonotype came up a few times. The chain links TRBV7-9 to TRBJ2-3; TRBD2 matches at 9 bases. Germline CDR1 and CDR2: SEHNR and FQNEAQ (reference sequence). After removal of 6 bases from V and 4 bases from J, the junction contained 8 bases not matched to a gene. The CDR3 is 15 amino acids. The CDR3 sequence is CASSYSGGSADTQYF. DNA for the CDR3: TGTGCCAGCAGTTATAGCGGGGGAAGCGCAGATACGCAGTATTTT.

The chain joins TRBV6-2 or TRBV6-3 to TRBJ1-3; tentative D call: TRBD1 (5 bases). The CDR3 is 17 amino acids. Looked up from germline, CDR1 is MNHEY and CDR2 is SVGEGT. Between the trimmed V and J ends, which lost 2 bases and 3 bases, there was a span of 17 bases. The chain's CDR3 is CASSYGTDTPFGNTIYF. For the CDR3, the DNA is TGTGCCAGCAGTTACGGGACGGACACTCCGTTTGGAAACACCATATATTTT.

The CDR3 reads CASSPGLPGTRSNSDTQYF. The CDR3 DNA sequence: TGTGCCAGCAGCCCGGGACTACCGGGCACCCGATCAAACTCAGATACGCAGTATTTT. J is TRBJ2-3 and V is TRBV5-4; 7 bases are shared with TRBD2. The CDR3 runs 19 residues. The germline CDR1 and CDR2 sequences are SGHNT and YYREEE (reference sequence). V was pared by 4 bases and J by 4 bases, with 21 bases of the junction left unmatched. Filled out from reference TRBV5-4 and TRBJ2-3, the complete variable domain reads ETGVTQSPTHLIKTRGQQVTLRCSSQSGHNTVSWYQQALGQGPQFIFQYYREEENGRGNFPPRFSGLQFPNYSSELNVNALELDDSALYLCASSPGLPGTRSNSDTQYFGPGTRLTVL.

This clonotype was picked up a small number of times. In nucleotides, the CDR3 is TGTGCCAGCACCGGATGGGGGGGTTCATACAATGAGCAGTTCTTC. Translated: CASTGWGGSYNEQFF. The V call is TRBV6-2 or TRBV6-3, the J call TRBJ2-1, with 7 bases aligning to TRBD2. Per the germline V gene, CDR1 is MNHEY and CDR2 is SVGEGT. Unmatched junction bases numbered 10, after V lost 7 bases and J lost 4 bases. This CDR3 comprises 15 residues.